Listed below are T cell receptor beta chains from one sample, sequenced in a study of CD8 T cells in Susac syndrome. TCRdb itself ran the immunoSEQ multiplex PCR reads through MiXCR, one entry per CDR3 protein. The sample carries 110,000 or so distinct CDR3 sequences, roughly 92% recorded once. The sample comprised CD4+ T cells from PBMCs. The receptors here all came from a human donor in good health. CDR3s include the opening cysteine and the closing phenylalanine or tryptophan. Fields, in order: V gene, D gene, J gene, CDR3 protein. D genes are given only for firm matches.

V: TRBV5-1
D: TRBD1
J: TRBJ1-1
CDR3: CASSGTGDRVDEAFF

V: TRBV5-6
D: TRBD1
J: TRBJ1-2
CDR3: CASSGGQGTGYTF

V: TRBV29-1
D: TRBD1
J: TRBJ1-1
CDR3: CSVGGGQRMNTEAFF

V: TRBV20-1
D: TRBD2
J: TRBJ2-3
CDR3: CSALTSSGSSTDTQYF

V: TRBV4-3
D: -
J: TRBJ2-6
CDR3: CASSQDRGRASGANVLTF

V: TRBV5-1
D: TRBD1
J: TRBJ1-1
CDR3: CASSLASTGTTEAFF

V: TRBV11-2
D: -
J: TRBJ2-1
CDR3: CASSFRLSSYNEQFF

V: TRBV19
D: -
J: TRBJ1-3
CDR3: CASSQVSGNTIYF

V: TRBV29-1
D: TRBD2
J: TRBJ2-7
CDR3: CSVDLTGGPREQYF

V: TRBV2
D: TRBD1
J: TRBJ2-2
CDR3: CASSEQGQGDTGELFF

V: TRBV7-9
D: TRBD1
J: TRBJ1-2
CDR3: CASSSEALTGARGYTF